At least ten counts were recorded for the clone carrying this T cell receptor (beta chain). Its antigen is not identified. Thyroid ultrasound, orbital computed tomography, TRAb, serum thyroxine and clinical symptoms formed the basis of diagnosis. The data were obtained in a study of Graves' ophthalmopathy and Graves' hyperthyroidism. Regarding the study as a whole: Ophthalmopathy progression predictions by the model showed around 72% specificity and 70.59% sensitivity. A classifier, a 13-signature model, separated ophthalmopathy from stable hyperthyroidism with 85% to 90% sensitivity and about 83% specificity.

TCR beta CDR3 regions were amplified from RNA transcripts. RT-PCR in the first round used HTBI primers; a second-round multiplex PCR followed. TCRdb passed the multiplex PCR reads through MiXCR, listing each CDR3 protein once. This sample yields about 740,000 distinct CDR3 sequences, of which 35% to 50% are seen a single time; around 40% belongs to the top ten. Trimming at V came to 5 bases and at J to 6 bases, leaving 4 bases not matched to a gene. Germline lookup yields CDR1 SGHTA and CDR2 FQGTGA. CDR3 length equals 12 residues. The specimen sequenced was peripheral blood. The V gene is TRBV7-3, the J gene TRBJ2-7, with 7 bases identical to TRBD1. The source of this sequence is an adult man with Graves' ophthalmopathy. CDR3 amino acids: CASSQRTGEQYF. CDR3 coding DNA: TGTGCCAGCAGCCAAAGGACAGGCGAGCAGTACTTC.